Each of the 9 T cell receptor beta chains below was sequenced from the same sample in a study of blood T cell repertoires in COVID-19. Produced via immunoSEQ multiplex PCR; TCRdb's table is partial and in-frame only. The profile shows 90,000 to 150,000 clones, around 91% of them singletons. The sample consisted of peripheral blood. The receptors originated from an older man with active or convalescent COVID-19.

The chain uses TRBV15 and TRBJ2-5, with a possible D match to TRBD1 (6 bases). The V and J ends lost 4 bases and 4 bases respectively, with 13 bases between them. This CDR3 comprises 14 residues. The V gene's germline CDR1 is LNHNV and CDR2 YYDKDF (reference sequence). The CDR3 spells CATSKIGGVETQYF. In DNA, the CDR3 is TGTGCCACCAGCAAGATAGGGGGTGTAGAGACCCAGTACTTC. Using reference TRBV15 and TRBJ2-5 for the parts outside the CDR3, the full variable domain is DAMVIQNPRYQVTQFGKPVTLSCSQTLNHNVMYWYQQKSSQAPKLLFHYYDKDFNNEADTPDNFQSRRPNTSFCFLDIRSPGLGDTAMYLCATSKIGGVETQYFGPGTRLLVL.

The J gene is TRBJ2-5, the V gene TRBV19; 11 bases are shared with TRBD1. Germline CDR1 reads LNHDA; CDR2 reads SQIVND (reference sequence). V lost 4 bases, J lost 7 bases, and 2 bases stayed unmatched. The CDR3 sequence is 13 residues long. For the CDR3, the DNA is TGTGCCAGTAGTACGGGACAGGGGGGGACCCAGTACTTC. It translates to CASSTGQGGTQYF.

The gene calls are TRBV19 and TRBJ1-4; D uncertain. Germline V gene lookup returns CDR1 LNHDA and CDR2 SQIVND (reference sequence). The V and J ends lost 6 bases and 4 bases respectively, with 15 bases between them. The CDR3 has 15 amino acids. CDR3 sequence (DNA): TGTGCCAGTAGCCGGTCCCTGAACAGTAATGAAAAACTGTTTTTT. This sequence encodes CASSRSLNSNEKLFF.

This clone was observed a few times. The V and J genes are TRBV25-1 and TRBJ1-1, with D perhaps TRBD1 (6 bases). V gave up 8 bases and J gave up 4 bases, with 14 bases separating them. In germline, CDR1 is MGHDK, CDR2 SYGVNS. This CDR3 is built from 13 residues. CDR3 sequence: CASATGSGTEAFF. CDR3 in DNA: TGTGCCAGCGCTACAGGGTCGGGCACTGAAGCTTTCTTT.

The V and J genes are TRBV5-1 and TRBJ1-4; TRBD1 matches 9 bases. Unmatched junction bases numbered 4, after V lost 1 base and J lost 6 bases. Germline lookup yields CDR1 SGHRS and CDR2 YFSETQ. This CDR3 comprises 15 residues. This chain's CDR3 is CASSLTGGPDEKLFF. In nucleotides, the CDR3 is TGCGCCAGCAGCTTGACAGGGGGCCCCGATGAAAAACTGTTTTTT.

This chain joins TRBV28 and TRBJ1-3; 7 bases are a match to TRBD1. Germline loops: CDR1 MDHEN, CDR2 SYDVKM. With V trimmed by 5 bases and J by 4 bases, 11 bases remained unmatched. The CDR3 is 16 amino acids. CDR3 in amino acids: CASSQGDKGLGNTIYF. The CDR3 nucleotides read TGTGCCAGCAGTCAGGGGGACAAAGGGTTGGGAAACACCATATATTTT.

This clone was seen a few times. This chain's CDR3 is CASSPRQGVRGNTIYF. CDR3 bases: TGTGCCAGCAGCCCCCGACAGGGGGTAAGGGGAAACACCATATATTTT. The gene calls are TRBV11-2 and TRBJ1-3; 9 bases agree with TRBD1. J was trimmed by 4 bases and V by 5 bases; bases with no gene match: 9. From germline, CDR1 is SGHAT and CDR2 FQNNGV. The CDR3 is 16 amino acids.

In this sample, this clone turned up a few times. This chain joins TRBV7-2 and TRBJ2-3; D may be TRBD2 (5 bases). The V gene lost 8 bases and the J gene lost 3 bases, with 15 bases spanning the gap. CDR3 length equals 14 residues. Germline V gene lookup returns CDR1 SGHTA and CDR2 FQGNSA. CDR3 in DNA: TGTGCCAGCTACGAGGGCAAGGGAACAGATACGCAGTATTTT. Its translation is CASYEGKGTDTQYF.

This rearrangement joins TRBV9 to TRBJ2-3; D possibly corresponds to TRBD2 (6 bases). Trimming took off 2 bases at V and 3 bases at J, with 13 bases between the two ends. Germline assignment: CDR1 SGDLS and CDR2 YYNGEE. This CDR3 is built from 15 residues. This CDR3 is CASSVSSDLTDTQYF. The CDR3 nucleotides are TGTGCCAGCAGCGTTTCTAGCGACCTTACAGATACGCAGTATTTT.